This entry lists 20 T cell receptor beta chains sequenced from one sample in a study of T cell changes during pregnancy in multiple sclerosis (dated by TCRdb to about 2019). Library preparation used the immunoSEQ multiplex PCR assay. TCRdb carries this immuneACCESS record with in-frame sequences only. Its versions omit some clonotypes, under half of them owing to an unresolved V gene in the studies checked, with the rest unexplained. This sample comprises about 54,000 clones, about 90% of them detected only once. The ten top clones hold roughly 1.2% of the sample. Source: peripheral blood, taken after pregnancy. Receptors were obtained from a female donor in good health, enrolled as a control in a pregnancy study.

This chain links TRBV30 with TRBJ2-1, with TRBD2 identical over 12 bases. Per the germline V gene, CDR1 is GTSNPN and CDR2 is SVGIG (reference sequence). The CDR3 totals 16 residues. Unmatched junction bases numbered 14, after V lost 8 bases and J lost 6 bases. CDR3: CAVRVISSGRGNEQFF. As DNA, the CDR3 is TGTGCCGTTCGGGTCATCTCTAGCGGGAGGGGCAATGAGCAGTTCTTC.

The chain combines TRBV5-4 with TRBJ1-1; perhaps TRBD1 as D (6 bases). Germline assignment: CDR1 SGHNT and CDR2 YYREEE (reference sequence). The CDR3 runs 14 residues. Trimming took off 4 bases at V and 1 base at J, with 11 bases between the two ends. In nucleotides, the CDR3 is TGTGCCAGCAGCCTACCCAGGGGGAACACTGAAGCTTTCTTT. Its protein is CASSLPRGNTEAFF.

This clone is labeled large. J is TRBJ1-2 and V is TRBV7-9; D remains ambiguous. CDR1 and CDR2 from the germline V gene are SEHNR and FQNEAQ (reference sequence). Trimming cost V 7 bases and J 8 bases, with 17 bases left between them. This CDR3 has 13 amino acids. CDR3 DNA sequence: TGTGCCAGCACCGGTTCTATGCTCTTGGGCTACACCTTC. As protein: CASTGSMLLGYTF.

This chain joins TRBV7-9 and TRBJ2-7, with D possibly TRBD1 on 6 matching bases. V lost 2 bases, J lost 0 bases, and 14 bases lay in between. Germline CDR1 SEHNR, CDR2 FQNEAQ (reference sequence). The CDR3 consists of 16 residues. The chain's CDR3 is CASSLLYRDNSYEQYF. In nucleotides, the CDR3 is TGTGCCAGCAGCTTATTGTATCGGGACAACTCCTACGAGCAGTACTTC.

The chain links TRBV4-1 to TRBJ2-7, with TRBD1 as a possible D gene (6 bases). This CDR3 comprises 13 residues. Germline loops: CDR1 MGHRA, CDR2 YSYEKL. V was clipped by 1 base and J by 5 bases, with 9 bases between them. Written as DNA, the CDR3 is TGCGCCAGCAGCCAAGTCGCAGGGGACGAGCAGTACTTC. It is translated as CASSQVAGDEQYF.

This sequence joins TRBV14 and TRBJ2-3, with D tentatively TRBD2 (7 bases). V was clipped by 1 base and J by 3 bases, with 14 bases between them. The CDR3 sequence is 16 residues long. The germline V gene encodes CDR1 SGHDN and CDR2 FVKESK. The CDR3 DNA follows: TGTGCCAGCAGCCAAGTAAGGACTAGGGGGACAGATACGCAGTATTTT. It codes for CASSQVRTRGTDTQYF.

V usage is TRBV12-5 and J usage is TRBJ1-2, with a tentative D call TRBD1 (5 bases). Germline V gene lookup returns CDR1 LGHNT and CDR2 FRNRAP. The germline V and J ends were trimmed by 7 bases and 7 bases, with 13 bases remaining between them. The CDR3 has 12 residues. The CDR3 DNA reads as TGTGCTAGTGCCCTCAGCAGGGTTGGCTACACCTTC. This gives the protein CASALSRVGYTF.

This clone was seen just once. V usage is TRBV15 and J usage is TRBJ2-3, with 7 bases that match TRBD2. In germline, CDR1 is LNHNV, CDR2 YYDKDF (reference sequence). The CDR3 consists of 13 residues. J gave up 11 bases and V 7 bases, and 12 bases lay outside the gene matches. The CDR3: CATMEFTGLKQYF. CDR3 DNA sequence: TGTGCCACCATGGAGTTTACGGGACTAAAGCAGTATTTT.

This chain joins TRBV9 and TRBJ2-2; D possibly corresponds to TRBD2 (6 bases). The V end was cut by 0 bases, the J end by 5 bases, with 11 bases between. The CDR3 runs 15 residues. Germline CDR1 reads SGDLS; CDR2 reads YYNGEE. This CDR3 is CASSVASRETGELFF. In nucleotides, the CDR3 is TGTGCCAGCAGCGTAGCTAGTCGGGAGACCGGGGAGCTGTTTTTT.

The chain uses TRBV19 and TRBJ2-7; 8 nucleotides line up with TRBD1. V gave up 7 bases and J gave up 4 bases; unmatched junction bases: 9. In germline, CDR1 is LNHDA, CDR2 SQIVND (reference sequence). The length of the CDR3 is 14 residues. Written as DNA, the CDR3 is TGTGCCAGTACCGCTGGACAGGGTGGGTACGAGCAGTACTTC. It yields the protein CASTAGQGGYEQYF.

CDR3 sequence (DNA): TGTGCCAGCTCACCACCGGGAGGCGGTCCGTCCTACGAGCAGTACTTC. This gives the protein CASSPPGGGPSYEQYF. V is TRBV18 and J is TRBJ2-7; maybe TRBD2 (6 bases). The CDR3 loop spans 16 amino acids. Trimming shortened V by 0 bases and J by 1 base, and 13 bases separated the two germline ends. Germline values: CDR1 KGHSH, CDR2 LQKENI.

This clone was seen a few times. The V call is TRBV19, the J call TRBJ2-2; 9 bases map to TRBD1. This CDR3 contains 14 residues. J lost 5 bases, V lost 6 bases, and 4 bases had no gene match. Germline assignment: CDR1 LNHDA and CDR2 SQIVND (reference sequence). The CDR3 DNA reads as TGTGCCAGTAGCGGACAGGGGATGACCGGGGAGCTGTTTTTT. Encoded protein: CASSGQGMTGELFF.

Only one count was recorded for this clone. The gene calls are TRBV9 and TRBJ2-1; 7 nucleotides align to TRBD2. This CDR3 contains 16 residues. The V gene's germline CDR1 is SGDLS and CDR2 YYNGEE. The J segment lost 0 bases and the V segment lost 4 bases, leaving 7 bases of the junction unmatched. CDR3 in amino acids: CASSPFGGVSYNEQFF. CDR3 coding DNA: TGTGCCAGCAGCCCCTTTGGGGGGGTCTCCTACAATGAGCAGTTCTTC.

For the CDR3, the DNA is TGTGCTAGTGGTTTGGTCGCAGGGTCCTACGAGCAGTACTTC. Amino acids: CASGLVAGSYEQYF. This chain uses TRBV12-5 with TRBJ2-7, with D perhaps matching TRBD1 (5 bases). The germline V gene encodes CDR1 LGHNT and CDR2 FRNRAP. The CDR3 extends over 14 amino acids. Trimming stripped 0 bases from V and 1 base from J, with 7 bases between.

The genes are TRBV7-7 and TRBJ1-1; 7 bases agree with TRBD1. The J segment lost 4 bases and the V segment lost 5 bases, leaving 7 bases of the junction unmatched. Germline CDR1 reads SSHAT; CDR2 reads FNYEAQ (reference sequence). The CDR3 loop spans 14 amino acids. The CDR3 DNA reads TGTGCCAGCAGCCAACGACAGGGTATCACTGAAGCTTTCTTT. Translated, it gives CASSQRQGITEAFF.

On this clone: At one end, the junction sequence differs from germline, possibly due to a read error. The J gene is TRBJ2-3, the V gene TRBV5-1; 9 bases are shared with TRBD1. This CDR3 has 14 amino acids. CDR1 and CDR2 from the germline V gene are SGHRS and YFSETQ. Written as DNA, the CDR3 is TGCGCCAGCAGCAGGGGACAGGGCACGGATACGCAGTATTTT. Its protein product is CASSRGQGTDTQYF.

This rearrangement joins TRBV7-9 to TRBJ1-2; no clear D. Germline lookup yields CDR1 SEHNR and CDR2 FQNEAQ (reference sequence). This CDR3 contains 12 residues. V was cut by 7 bases and J by 3 bases, with 9 bases left in between. CDR3 region: CASTLQDYGYTF. CDR3 bases: TGTGCCAGCACCCTTCAGGACTATGGCTACACCTTC.

The chain recombines TRBV13 with TRBJ2-3, with TRBD2 matching over 8 bases. CDR3 length: 14 residues. From germline, CDR1 is PRHDT and CDR2 FYEKMQ (reference sequence). The V segment lost 5 bases and the J segment 7 bases; nucleotides outside the gene matches: 8. The CDR3 is CASSRRGGMNTQYF. The CDR3 DNA follows: TGTGCCAGCAGCCGGCGCGGGGGGATGAATACGCAGTATTTT.

The V call is TRBV6-5, the J call TRBJ2-3, with 7 bases fitting TRBD1. J was trimmed by 5 bases and V by 5 bases; bases with no gene match: 7. This CDR3 comprises 14 residues. From germline, CDR1 is MNHEY and CDR2 SVGAGI. CDR3 sequence reads: CASSRNTGEDTQYF. In nucleotides, the CDR3 is TGTGCCAGCAGTCGGAATACAGGGGAAGATACGCAGTATTTT.

In this sample, this clone turned up once. The gene calls are TRBV15 and TRBJ2-1; the match to TRBD1 covers 7 bases. This CDR3 has 12 amino acids. V lost 6 bases to trimming and J lost 9 bases; unmatched junction nucleotides: 5. CDR1 is LNHNV and CDR2 is YYDKDF in the germline V gene (reference sequence). CDR3 in DNA: TGTGCCACCAGACAGGGGAGCGTTGAGCAGTTCTTC. Translating gives CATRQGSVEQFF. Filled out from reference TRBV15 and TRBJ2-1, the complete variable domain reads DAMVIQNPRYQVTQFGKPVTLSCSQTLNHNVMYWYQQKSSQAPKLLFHYYDKDFNNEADTPDNFQSRRPNTSFCFLDIRSPGLGDTAMYLCATRQGSVEQFFGPGTRLTVL.